A selection of T cell receptor beta chains follows, all from one sample in a study of blood T cell repertoires in COVID-19. Sequenced by immunoSEQ multiplex PCR; TCRdb stores in-frame clones only, minus some. Among roughly 100,000 clones listed, about three quarters were seen once. The specimen was peripheral blood. These receptors were collected from a man older than 75 with acute or convalescent COVID-19. Each CDR3 is given with its conserved first and last residue. D genes are given only for firm matches.

D gene	V gene	J gene	CDR3 DNA	CDR3 protein
NA	TRBV28	TRBJ2-7	TGTGCCAGCGAACCCGGACACTCTTCCTACGAGCAGTACTTC	CASEPGHSSYEQYF
NA	TRBV29-1	TRBJ2-1	TGCAGCGTTCCCCCACTAGTTTCCTACAATGAGCAGTTCTTC	CSVPPLVSYNEQFF
NA	TRBV7-9	TRBJ2-3	TGTGCCAGCAGCCCTCGTACAGATACGCAGTATTTT	CASSPRTDTQYF
TRBD1	TRBV28	TRBJ1-6	TGTGCCAGCTGGGACAGGGAGGGGGGATCCTATAATTCACCCCTCCACTTT	CASWDREGGSYNSPLHF
NA	TRBV5-4	TRBJ2-5	TGTGCCAGCAGTGGGGACTGGATACAAGAGACCCAGTACTTC	CASSGDWIQETQYF
TRBD2	TRBV29-1	TRBJ2-2	TGCAGCGTCGCGCCTAGCGGAGGGACCGGGGAGCTGTTTTTT	CSVAPSGGTGELFF
NA	TRBV7-2	TRBJ2-7	TGTGCCAGCAGCTTAGTAGGCAGGGGAGTCGAGCAGTACTTC	CASSLVGRGVEQYF
TRBD2	TRBV7-2	TRBJ2-7	TGTGCCAGCAGCTCACCTGGGGGGGGTTACGAGCAGTACTTC	CASSSPGGGYEQYF
TRBD2	TRBV6-5	TRBJ2-1	TGTGCCAGCGCGAAGGCTAGCGGGAGTAGCCAGTTCTTC	CASAKASGSSQFF
NA	TRBV5-1	TRBJ2-3	TGCGCCAGCAGCTACAGGGACACAGATACGCAGTATTTT	CASSYRDTDTQYF